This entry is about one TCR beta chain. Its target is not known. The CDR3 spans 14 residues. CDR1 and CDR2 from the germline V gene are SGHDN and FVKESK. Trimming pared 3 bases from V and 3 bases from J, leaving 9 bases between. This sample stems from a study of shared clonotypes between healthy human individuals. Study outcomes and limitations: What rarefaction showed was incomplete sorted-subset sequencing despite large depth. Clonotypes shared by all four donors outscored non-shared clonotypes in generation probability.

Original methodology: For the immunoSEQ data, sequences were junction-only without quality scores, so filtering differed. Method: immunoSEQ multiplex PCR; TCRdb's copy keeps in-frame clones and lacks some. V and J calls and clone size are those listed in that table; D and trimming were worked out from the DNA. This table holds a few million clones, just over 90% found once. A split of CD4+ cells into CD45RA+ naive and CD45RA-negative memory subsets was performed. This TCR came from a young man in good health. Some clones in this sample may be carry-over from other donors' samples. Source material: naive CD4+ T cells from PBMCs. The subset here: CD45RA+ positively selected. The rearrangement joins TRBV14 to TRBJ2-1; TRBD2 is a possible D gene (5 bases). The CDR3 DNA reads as TGTGCCAGCAGCCAGGTCCGGGACTACAATGAGCAGTTCTTC. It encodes CASSQVRDYNEQFF.